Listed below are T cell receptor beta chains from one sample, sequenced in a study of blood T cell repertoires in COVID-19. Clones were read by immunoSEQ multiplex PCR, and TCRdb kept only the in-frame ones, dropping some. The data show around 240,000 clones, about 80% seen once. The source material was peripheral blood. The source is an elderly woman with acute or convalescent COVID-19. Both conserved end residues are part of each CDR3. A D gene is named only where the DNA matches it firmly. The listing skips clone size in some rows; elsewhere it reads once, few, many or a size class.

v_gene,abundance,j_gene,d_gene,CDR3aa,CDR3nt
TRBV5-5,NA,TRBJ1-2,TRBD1,CASSPGQGKYYGYTF,TGTGCCAGCAGCCCAGGACAGGGGAAGTACTATGGCTACACCTTC
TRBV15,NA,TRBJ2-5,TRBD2,CATSRSGGKGQETQYF,TGTGCCACCAGCAGATCCGGGGGGAAGGGGCAAGAGACCCAGTACTTC
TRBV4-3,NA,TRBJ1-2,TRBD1,CASSPRQGNYGYTF,TGCGCCAGCAGTCCACGACAGGGCAACTATGGCTACACCTTC
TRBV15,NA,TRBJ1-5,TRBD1,CATSSRQGHQPQHF,TGTGCCACCAGCAGCAGACAGGGGCACCAGCCCCAGCATTTT
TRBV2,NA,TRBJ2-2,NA,CASENRLKTGELFF,TGTGCCAGCGAAAACAGGTTGAAAACCGGGGAGCTGTTTTTT
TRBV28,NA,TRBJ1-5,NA,CASSLNQPQHF,TGTGCCAGCAGTCTAAATCAGCCCCAGCATTTT
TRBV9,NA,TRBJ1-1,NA,CASSVTAGTEAFF,TGTGCCAGCAGCGTAACGGCAGGGACTGAAGCTTTCTTT
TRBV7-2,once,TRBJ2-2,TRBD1,CASSQQGPANTGELFF,TGTGCCAGCAGCCAACAGGGGCCGGCGAACACCGGGGAGCTGTTTTTT
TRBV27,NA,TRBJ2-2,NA,CASSFWGDGNTGELFF,TGTGCCAGCAGTTTCTGGGGGGACGGGAACACCGGGGAGCTGTTTTTT
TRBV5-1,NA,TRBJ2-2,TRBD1,CASSTARGQAGELFF,TGCGCCAGCAGCACAGCCAGGGGGCAGGCCGGGGAGCTGTTTTTT
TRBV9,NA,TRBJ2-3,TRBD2,CASTQSGRAIDTQYF,TGTGCCAGCACCCAGAGCGGGAGGGCCATAGATACGCAGTATTTT
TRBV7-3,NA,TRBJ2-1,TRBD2,CASSVTSGSFTEQFF,TGTGCCAGCAGCGTAACTAGCGGGAGTTTTACTGAGCAGTTCTTC
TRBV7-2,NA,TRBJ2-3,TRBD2,CASSLALLAGLSTDTQYF,TGTGCCAGCAGCTTAGCGCTACTAGCGGGGCTTAGCACAGATACGCAGTATTTT
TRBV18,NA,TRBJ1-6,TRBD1,CASSFGTGSNSPLHF,TGTGCCAGCTCATTCGGGACAGGAAGTAATTCACCCCTCCACTTT
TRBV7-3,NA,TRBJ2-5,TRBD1,CASSLGQAGETQYF,TGTGCCAGCAGCTTGGGACAGGCGGGGGAGACCCAGTACTTC
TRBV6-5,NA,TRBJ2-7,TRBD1,CASSRDSGSSYEQYF,TGTGCCAGCAGTAGGGACAGTGGTAGCTCCTACGAGCAGTACTTC
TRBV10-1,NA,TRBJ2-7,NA,CASSESRRRTYEQYF,TGCGCCAGCAGTGAGTCTAGGAGGCGAACCTACGAGCAGTACTTC
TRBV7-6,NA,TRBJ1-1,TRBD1,CASSHMTGGQAEAFF,TGTGCCAGCAGCCATATGACAGGGGGCCAAGCTGAAGCTTTCTTT
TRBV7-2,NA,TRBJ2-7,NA,CASSERTYEQYF,TGTGCCAGCAGCGAAAGGACATACGAGCAGTACTTC
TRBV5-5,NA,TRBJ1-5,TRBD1,CASSRAGGFYNQPQHF,TGTGCCAGCAGCCGGGCAGGGGGCTTCTACAATCAGCCCCAGCATTTT